What follows are 28 T cell receptor beta chains derived from one specimen sequenced in a study of CD8 T cells in Susac syndrome. Reverse transcription used about 0.45 to 1 ug RNA and random hexamers. TCRdb re-called the immunoSEQ multiplex PCR reads through MiXCR, storing one row per CDR3 protein. The repertoire consists of 250,000 to 300,000 distinct CDR3 sequences, with 70% to 90% occurring once and the leading ten covering about 0.11%. The sequencing input was CD8+ T cells from PBMCs. The receptors derive from a human donor with multiple sclerosis.

This chain connects TRBV6-1 to TRBJ2-3; 8 positions match TRBD1. The germline CDR1 and CDR2 sequences are MNHNS and SASEGT. V lost 11 bases to trimming and J lost 4 bases; unmatched junction nucleotides: 11. CDR3 length equals 14 residues. The CDR3 bases are TGTGCCCTGAGCGGAGCCAGGGGGCCAGATACGCAGTATTTT. This gives the protein CALSGARGPDTQYF.

This chain uses TRBV28 with TRBJ2-7, with 8 bases fitting TRBD2. The V gene end was trimmed by 3 bases and the J gene end by 3 bases; junction bases not matched to a gene: 4. Germline assignment: CDR1 MDHEN and CDR2 SYDVKM. This CDR3 has 14 amino acids. Written as DNA, the CDR3 is TGTGCCAGCAGTTTGGAAGGGACTAGCTACGAGCAGTACTTC. Protein: CASSLEGTSYEQYF.

V usage is TRBV27 and J usage is TRBJ2-5; possible D gene TRBD1, 6 bases. This CDR3 region has 14 residues. The V gene's germline CDR1 is MNHEY and CDR2 SMNVEV (reference sequence). Between the trimmed V and J ends, which lost 5 bases and 7 bases, there was a span of 17 bases. CDR3 region: CASSLTGLRGTQYF. The CDR3 DNA sequence: TGTGCCAGCAGTCTCACAGGGCTTCGGGGGACCCAGTACTTC.

This chain joins TRBV30 and TRBJ1-1; 8 bases fit TRBD1. The CDR3 length is 14 residues. The trim removed 0 bases at V and 4 bases at J, leaving 4 bases unmatched. Germline assignment: CDR1 GTSNPN and CDR2 SVGIG (reference sequence). The CDR3 sequence: CAWSVSQGATEAFF. The CDR3 DNA follows: TGTGCCTGGAGTGTAAGCCAGGGGGCCACTGAAGCTTTCTTT.

The chain joins TRBV19 to TRBJ1-5; 10 bases are a match to TRBD1. Trimming took 4 bases from V and 5 from J; bases not matched to a gene: 5. Germline V gene sequence: CDR1 LNHDA, CDR2 SQIVND (reference sequence). There are 15 residues in the CDR3. CDR3 sequence: CASSTDRGYDQPQHF. In DNA form, the CDR3 reads TGTGCCAGTAGTACGGACAGGGGGTATGATCAGCCCCAGCATTTT.

This chain joins TRBV9 and TRBJ1-1; possibly TRBD1 for D (5 bases). CDR1 is SGDLS and CDR2 is YYNGEE in the germline V gene. Trimming shortened V by 3 bases and J by 4 bases, and 10 bases separated the two germline ends. The CDR3 totals 13 residues. The CDR3 sequence: CASSGGGFTEAFF. The CDR3 DNA reads TGTGCCAGCAGCGGCGGGGGTTTCACTGAAGCTTTCTTT.

The chain joins TRBV28 to TRBJ2-7; D is possibly TRBD1 or TRBD2 (5 bases each). This CDR3 spans 15 amino acids. V was clipped by 1 base and J by 3 bases, with 13 bases between them. CDR1 is MDHEN, CDR2 SYDVKM, per germline. This CDR3 is CASSLLGESYYEQYF. The CDR3, as DNA: TGTGCCAGCAGTTTATTGGGGGAGTCGTACTACGAGCAGTACTTC.

CDR3 residues: CASSLGGRGLNTEAFF. CDR3 in DNA: TGTGCCAGCAGCTTAGGAGGCAGGGGGCTGAACACTGAAGCTTTCTTT. V gene TRBV7-9 combines with J gene TRBJ1-1, with 8 bases lining up with TRBD1. Trimming at V came to 1 base and at J to 0 bases, leaving 4 bases not matched to a gene. The CDR3 consists of 16 residues. The germline gives CDR1 SEHNR, CDR2 FQNEAQ (reference sequence).

The chain links TRBV12-3 or TRBV12-4 to TRBJ1-5, with 11 bases lining up with TRBD1. There are 14 residues in the CDR3. With V trimmed by 3 bases and J by 6 bases, 1 base remained unmatched. CDR3 loop: CASSLGTGGQPQHF. The DNA for the CDR3 is TGTGCCAGCAGTTTGGGGACAGGGGGTCAGCCCCAGCATTTT.

This CDR3 is CASRSSGHSTDTQYF. CDR3 sequence (DNA): TGTGCCAGCAGATCTAGCGGACATAGCACAGATACGCAGTATTTT. The gene calls are TRBV21-1 and TRBJ2-3; the table's D call TRBD2 went unverified against the DNA. TRBV21-1 is given as a pseudogene. The CDR3 spans 15 residues.

As concerns this clonotype: A read error may produce the germline difference seen at one junction end. The rearrangement joins TRBV2 to TRBJ2-1; D ambiguous. Germline assignment: CDR1 SNHLY and CDR2 FYNNEI. This CDR3 contains 12 residues. In nucleotides, the CDR3 is TGTGCCGGCAGTGCCCACTTAAATGAGCAGTTCTTC. This encodes CAGSAHLNEQFF.

The CDR3 sequence: CASSPDSPNQPQHF. The CDR3 nucleotides read TGTGCCAGCAGCCCTGACAGCCCCAATCAGCCCCAGCATTTT. This chain joins TRBV28 and TRBJ1-5; tentative D call: TRBD1 (5 bases). V was shortened by 6 bases and J by 3 bases, with 12 bases between the two germline ends. Per germline, CDR1 MDHEN and CDR2 SYDVKM. This CDR3 contains 14 residues.

The chain employs TRBV7-9 and TRBJ2-1; 9 bases are a match to TRBD2. Germline V gene lookup returns CDR1 SEHNR and CDR2 FQNEAQ (reference sequence). V was clipped by 2 bases and J by 2 bases; unmatched bases: 4. This CDR3 region has 16 residues. CDR3 in amino acids: CASSLRLAVPYNEQFF. The CDR3 DNA reads as TGTGCCAGCAGCTTACGACTAGCGGTTCCCTACAATGAGCAGTTCTTC.

This chain joins TRBV19 and TRBJ1-3, with D possibly TRBD1 on 6 matching bases. CDR3 length: 14 amino acids. Germline V lookup: CDR1 LNHDA, CDR2 SQIVND (reference sequence). Trimming stripped 3 bases from V and 4 bases from J, with 10 bases between. The CDR3 DNA is TGTGCCAGTAGTATCGCAGGGGCAGGAAACACCATATATTTT. Its protein product is CASSIAGAGNTIYF.

The chain carries TRBV10-3 and TRBJ2-7; the D call may be TRBD1 or TRBD2 (5 bases each). Trimming removed 10 bases at V and 0 bases at J, with 16 bases between. The CDR3 extends over 14 amino acids. Per germline, CDR1 ENHRY and CDR2 SYGVKD. CDR3 region: CATGPAGTSYEQYF. CDR3 bases: TGTGCCACCGGACCCGCCGGGACCTCCTACGAGCAGTACTTC.

The chain is built from TRBV4-1 and TRBJ1-1; TRBD1 agrees at 9 bases. CDR3 size: 17 residues. From germline, CDR1 is MGHRA and CDR2 YSYEKL. The V segment lost 4 bases and the J segment 5 bases; nucleotides outside the gene matches: 14. The CDR3 region is CASSPQLGQGERTEAFF. The CDR3 DNA reads as TGCGCCAGCAGCCCCCAACTGGGACAGGGCGAAAGGACTGAAGCTTTCTTT.

V and J are TRBV4-2 and TRBJ1-1, with a tentative D call TRBD1 (5 bases). Trimming took 0 bases from V and 1 from J, leaving 9 bases between them. The germline V gene encodes CDR1 LGHNA and CDR2 YNFKEQ. The CDR3 runs 15 residues. The CDR3 region has the DNA TGTGCCAGCAGCCAAGACTTCAGGGCGAACACTGAAGCTTTCTTT. Residues: CASSQDFRANTEAFF.

Concerning this clonotype itself: Germline is not matched at one junction end, which may reflect a read error. This chain links TRBV27 with TRBJ2-7; TRBD2 agrees at 11 bases. CDR3 length: 17 residues. Germline V gene data show CDR1 as MNHEY and CDR2 as SMNVEV (reference sequence). The CDR3 bases are TGTGCCAGCAGTTCACTAGCGGGAGAAGGTACATCCTACGGGCAGTACTTC. It is translated as CASSSLAGEGTSYGQYF.

The chain couples TRBV7-9 to TRBJ1-1, with unresolved D. The V gene's germline CDR1 is SEHNR and CDR2 FQNEAQ (reference sequence). This CDR3 has 12 residues. V lost 5 bases to trimming and J lost 0 bases, with 4 bases between them. The CDR3 region has the DNA TGTGCCAGCAGCATGGTGAACACTGAAGCTTTCTTT. It codes for CASSMVNTEAFF.

This clonotype appeared a single time. The chain is built from TRBV28 and TRBJ1-1; TRBD1 matches at 9 bases. Trimming cost V 6 bases and J 5 bases; bases outside gene matches: 16. The CDR3 contains 17 residues. The germline gives CDR1 MDHEN, CDR2 SYDVKM. DNA of the CDR3: TGTGCCAGCAGGTTCTTAAAGGACAGGGGAAAATTTACTGAAGCTTTCTTT. It yields the protein CASRFLKDRGKFTEAFF.

The chain has TRBV13 and TRBJ2-5; 8 bases are a match to TRBD2. Germline V gene data show CDR1 as PRHDT and CDR2 as FYEKMQ (reference sequence). The CDR3 totals 16 residues. The J segment lost 5 bases and the V segment lost 5 bases, leaving 13 bases of the junction unmatched. As DNA, the CDR3 is TGTGCCAGCAGCCCCCGGGGGAGCGGGAGATATGAGACCCAGTACTTC. This translates into CASSPRGSGRYETQYF.

V gene TRBV11-3 combines with J gene TRBJ2-2, with D hard to call. The CDR3 totals 16 residues. Trimming took 2 bases from V and 4 from J, leaving 14 bases between them. Germline CDR1 and CDR2: SGHNT and YENEEA. The DNA of the CDR3 is TGTGCCAGCAGCTTATATACGGAACGAACCACCGGGGAGCTGTTTTTT. Translated, it gives CASSLYTERTTGELFF.

The gene calls are TRBV15 and TRBJ2-2; D gene uncertain. Trimming cost V 0 bases and J 4 bases, with 6 bases left between them. In germline, CDR1 is LNHNV, CDR2 YYDKDF (reference sequence). CDR3 length: 14 residues. CDR3 DNA: TGTGCCACCAGCAGAGATGCGGCCACCGGGGAGCTGTTTTTT. Translation gives CATSRDAATGELFF.

The V and J genes are TRBV7-9 and TRBJ2-7; TRBD2 agrees at 10 bases. CDR3 size: 14 residues. Germline CDR1 SEHNR, CDR2 FQNEAQ (reference sequence). The junction had 3 bases not matched to a gene; V was cut back by 7 bases and J by 0 bases. The CDR3 reads CASTPSGSSYEQYF. In nucleotides, the CDR3 is TGTGCCAGCACCCCTAGCGGGAGCTCCTACGAGCAGTACTTC.

This rearrangement joins TRBV27 to TRBJ1-2; no definite D call. Germline CDR1 MNHEY, CDR2 SMNVEV (reference sequence). The V gene lost 0 bases and the J gene lost 1 base, with 6 bases spanning the gap. This CDR3 comprises 14 residues. The CDR3 region is CASSLSRINYGYTF. CDR3 bases: TGTGCCAGCAGTTTATCGCGGATTAACTATGGCTACACCTTC.

The chain employs TRBV2 and TRBJ2-7; TRBD1 might be the D (6 bases). Per the germline V gene, CDR1 is SNHLY and CDR2 is FYNNEI. The CDR3 has 12 residues. V shed 7 bases and J shed 4 bases, with 11 bases lying between them. CDR3 bases: TGTGCCAGCACCGGACAGTCATACGAGCAGTACTTC. Amino acid sequence: CASTGQSYEQYF.

The chain uses TRBV6-1 and TRBJ2-7; 9 bases match TRBD2. Trimming at V came to 2 bases and at J to 3 bases, leaving 5 bases not matched to a gene. The CDR3 contains 15 residues. The germline V gene encodes CDR1 MNHNS and CDR2 SASEGT. CDR3 nucleotide sequence: TGTGCCAGCAGTGAATTGGGTAGCGGGAGCTACGAGCAGTACTTC. Amino acid sequence: CASSELGSGSYEQYF.

This sequence joins TRBV27 and TRBJ2-5; no clear D. The CDR3 totals 15 residues. Trimming took off 3 bases at V and 4 bases at J, with 15 bases between the two ends. Per germline, CDR1 MNHEY and CDR2 SMNVEV (reference sequence). CDR3 residues: CASSFRKGGRETQYF. The CDR3 region has the DNA TGTGCCAGCAGTTTTAGGAAGGGTGGTAGAGAGACCCAGTACTTC.